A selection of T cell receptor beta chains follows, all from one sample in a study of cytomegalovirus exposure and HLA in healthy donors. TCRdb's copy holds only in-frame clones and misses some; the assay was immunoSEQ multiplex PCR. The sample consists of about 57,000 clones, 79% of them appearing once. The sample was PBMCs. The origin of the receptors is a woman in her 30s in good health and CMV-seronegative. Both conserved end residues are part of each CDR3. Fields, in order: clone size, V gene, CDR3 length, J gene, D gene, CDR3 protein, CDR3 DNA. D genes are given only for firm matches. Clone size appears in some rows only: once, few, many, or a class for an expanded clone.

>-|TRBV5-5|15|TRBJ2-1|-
CASSFRQARWNEQFF
TGTGCCAGCAGCTTTAGACAGGCCAGATGGAATGAGCAGTTCTTC
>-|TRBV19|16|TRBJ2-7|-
CASSIDHQGSTYEQYF
TGTGCCAGTAGTATAGATCACCAGGGAAGTACATACGAGCAGTACTTC
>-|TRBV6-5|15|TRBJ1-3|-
CASSRGLISGNTIYF
TGTGCCAGCAGCAGGGGCCTTATCTCTGGAAACACCATATATTTT
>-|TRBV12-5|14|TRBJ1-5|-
CASGLVSLGEPQHF
TGTGCTAGTGGTTTGGTTAGTCTAGGGGAGCCCCAGCATTTT
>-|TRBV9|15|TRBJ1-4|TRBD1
CASSVARDRNEKLFF
TGTGCCAGCAGCGTGGCACGGGACAGGAATGAAAAACTGTTTTTT
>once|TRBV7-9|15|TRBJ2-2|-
CASSSPTGLSGELFF
TGTGCCAGCAGCTCCCCCACAGGGTTGTCCGGGGAGCTGTTTTTT
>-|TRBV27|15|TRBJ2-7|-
CASSSLRETGYEQYF
TGTGCCAGCAGTTCTCTCAGGGAAACGGGCTACGAGCAGTACTTC
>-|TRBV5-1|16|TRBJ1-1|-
CASTPELRGPNTEAFF
TGCGCCAGCACCCCTGAACTCAGGGGCCCCAACACTGAAGCTTTCTTT
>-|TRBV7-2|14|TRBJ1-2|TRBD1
CASSLDRGAYGYTF
TGTGCCAGCAGCCTGGACAGGGGGGCCTATGGCTACACCTTC
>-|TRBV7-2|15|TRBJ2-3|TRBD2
CASSSIAGGQDTQYF
TGTGCCAGCAGCTCAATAGCGGGGGGGCAAGATACGCAGTATTTT
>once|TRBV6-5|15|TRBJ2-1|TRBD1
CASSLRDRFYNEQFF
TGTGCCAGCAGCCTCCGGGACAGATTTTACAATGAGCAGTTCTTC
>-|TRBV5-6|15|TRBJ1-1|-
CASSQLTAFNTEAFF
TGTGCCAGCAGCCAATTGACAGCCTTTAACACTGAAGCTTTCTTT
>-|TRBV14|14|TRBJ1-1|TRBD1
CASSPAPGGPEAFF
TGTGCCAGCAGCCCAGCCCCAGGGGGCCCTGAAGCTTTCTTT
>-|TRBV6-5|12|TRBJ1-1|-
CASSYSADEAFF
TGTGCCAGCAGTTACTCGGCGGATGAAGCTTTCTTT
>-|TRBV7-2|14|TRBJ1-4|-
CASSLGLGREKLFF
TGTGCCAGCAGCCTGGGACTAGGTCGTGAAAAACTGTTTTTT
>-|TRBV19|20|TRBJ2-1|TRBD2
CASHRRGLGLAAEIYNEQFF
TGTGCCAGTCACCGCAGGGGCCTGGGACTAGCGGCAGAAATCTACAATGAGCAGTTCTTC
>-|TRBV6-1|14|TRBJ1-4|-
CASMAGGASEKLFF
TGTGCCAGCATGGCGGGGGGCGCGTCTGAAAAACTGTTTTTT
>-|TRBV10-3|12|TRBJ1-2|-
CAISESMTSYTF
TGTGCCATCAGTGAGTCGATGACTAGCTACACCTTC
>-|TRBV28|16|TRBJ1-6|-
CASSSNGGGSESPLHF
TGTGCCAGCAGTTCCAATGGCGGGGGGTCCGAGTCACCCCTCCACTTT
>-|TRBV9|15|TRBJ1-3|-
CASSATGSSGNTIYF
TGTGCCAGCAGTGCAACAGGGAGCTCTGGAAACACCATATATTTT
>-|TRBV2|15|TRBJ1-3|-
CASSGKAVRGNTIYF
TGTGCCAGCAGCGGGAAGGCTGTTAGGGGAAACACCATATATTTT
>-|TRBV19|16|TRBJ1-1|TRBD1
CASSIALTGTGVEAFF
TGTGCCAGTAGTATAGCTCTCACCGGGACAGGGGTAGAAGCTTTCTTT
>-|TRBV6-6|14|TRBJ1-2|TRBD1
CASSTHDRENGYTF
TGTGCCAGCAGCACCCACGACAGGGAGAATGGCTACACCTTC
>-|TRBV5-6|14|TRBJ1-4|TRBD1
CASSFRTGQEKLFF
TGTGCCAGCAGCTTCCGGACAGGGCAAGAAAAACTGTTTTTT
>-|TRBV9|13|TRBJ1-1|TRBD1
CASSGRGQTEAFF
TGTGCCAGCAGCGGCAGGGGGCAGACTGAAGCTTTCTTT
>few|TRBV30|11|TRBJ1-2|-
CAWRQEYGYTF
TGTGCCTGGAGACAGGAGTATGGCTACACCTTC
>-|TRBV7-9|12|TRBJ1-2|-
CASSLDSRGYTF
TGTGCCAGCAGCTTAGACAGCCGAGGCTACACCTTC
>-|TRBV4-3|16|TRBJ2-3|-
CASSQRTGWYADTQYF
TGCGCCAGCAGCCAACGGACGGGGTGGTATGCAGATACGCAGTATTTT
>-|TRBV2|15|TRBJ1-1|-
CASRAAQGQNTEAFF
TGTGCCAGCAGGGCCGCTCAGGGACAGAACACTGAAGCTTTCTTT
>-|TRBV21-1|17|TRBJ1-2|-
CASSNYGQRGQPYGYTF
TGTGCCAGCAGCAATTACGGTCAGCGCGGCCAACCTTATGGCTACACCTTC
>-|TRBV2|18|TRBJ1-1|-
CASSDIVGAGLQNTEAFF
TGTGCCAGCAGTGATATTGTAGGGGCAGGGTTACAGAACACTGAAGCTTTCTTT
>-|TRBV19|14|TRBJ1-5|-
CASSIPGHDQPQHF
TGTGCCAGTAGTATTCCGGGACATGATCAGCCCCAGCATTTT
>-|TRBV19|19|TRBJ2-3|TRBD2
CASSITGTSGRRGADTQYF
TGTGCCAGTAGTATAACAGGGACTAGCGGGAGGCGTGGTGCAGATACGCAGTATTTT
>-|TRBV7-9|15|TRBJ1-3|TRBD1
CASSLRGGERNTIYF
TGTGCCAGCAGCTTACGAGGGGGCGAACGAAACACCATATATTTT
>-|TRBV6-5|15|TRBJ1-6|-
CASSTGQNYNSPLHF
TGTGCCAGCAGTACCGGACAGAACTATAATTCACCCCTCCACTTT
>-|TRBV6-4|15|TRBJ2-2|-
CASSDSAFNTGELFF
TGTGCCAGCAGTGACTCGGCCTTTAACACCGGGGAGCTGTTTTTT
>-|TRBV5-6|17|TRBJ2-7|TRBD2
CASSLTSGGPIGYEQYF
TGTGCCAGCAGCTTAACTAGCGGGGGGCCTATCGGCTACGAGCAGTACTTC
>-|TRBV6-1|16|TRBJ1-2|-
CASSEVGKGRWDGYTF
TGTGCCAGCAGTGAAGTGGGAAAGGGGCGCTGGGATGGCTACACCTTC
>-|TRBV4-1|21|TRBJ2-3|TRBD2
CASSPRRLAGIYPQRTDTQYF
TGCGCCAGCAGCCCCCGGAGACTAGCGGGGATCTACCCTCAGCGCACAGATACGCAGTATTTT
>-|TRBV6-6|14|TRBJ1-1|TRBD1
CASSPGQGNTEAFF
TGTGCCAGCAGCCCTGGACAGGGGAACACTGAAGCTTTCTTT
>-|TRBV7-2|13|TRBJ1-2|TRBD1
CASSWDRNYGYTF
TGTGCCAGCAGCTGGGACAGAAACTATGGCTACACCTTC
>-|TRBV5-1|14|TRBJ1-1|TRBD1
CASSTGQGMAEAFF
TGCGCCAGCAGCACGGGACAGGGTATGGCTGAAGCTTTCTTT
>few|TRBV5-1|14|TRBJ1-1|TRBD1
CASSVGTGGTEAFF
TGCGCCAGCAGCGTCGGGACAGGGGGCACTGAAGCTTTCTTT